This is a list of T cell receptor beta chains from one sample in a study of T-cell reconstitution after alpha-beta-depleted transplantation in children. TCRdb re-analysed the PCR reads in MiXCR, keeping a single row per CDR3 protein. This table has about 610,000 distinct CDR3 sequences, 20% to 30% appearing once. The starting material was PBMCs, obtained before TCRalphabeta/CD19-depleted stem cell transplant. These receptors were obtained from a boy in the first two years of life with Wiskott-Aldrich syndrome, due to receive a stem cell transplant. Both conserved end residues are part of each CDR3. Fields, in order: clone size, J gene, V gene, D gene, CDR3 DNA, CDR3 protein. D genes are given only for firm matches. Rows may omit the clone size; those that give it use once, few, many or a size class.

. TRBJ2-4 TRBV27 . TGTGCCAGCAGTTCGGGTAGGGCGGTAGCCAAAAACATTCAGTACTTC CASSSGRAVAKNIQYF
few TRBJ2-1 TRBV6-5 TRBD2 TGTGCCAGCAGTTGGCGGGAGGAAGCATATGAGCAGTTCTTC CASSWREEAYEQFF
few TRBJ2-5 TRBV5-8 TRBD2 TGTGCCAGCAGCTCGGACGGGACTAGGGTACAGACCCAGTACTTC CASSSDGTRVQTQYF
. TRBJ1-2 TRBV20-1 . TGCAGTGCCCGTAAAACCGGCTCCAACTATGGCTACACCTTC CSARKTGSNYGYTF
few TRBJ1-5 TRBV28 TRBD1 TGTGCCAGCAGGCCGGGGACAGTCAATCAGCCCCAGCATTTT CASRPGTVNQPQHF
. TRBJ2-3 TRBV10-3 . TGTGCCATCAGTGCGACAGCCAGTTCTGGCACAGATACGCAGTATTTT CAISATASSGTDTQYF
. TRBJ2-1 TRBV5-1 . TGCGCCAGCAGCTTGGTTGACTCCTACAATGAGCAGTTCTTC CASSLVDSYNEQFF
. TRBJ1-4 TRBV7-8 . TGTGCCAGCAGCCAAACGACCGGACCCAATGAAAAACTGTTTTTT CASSQTTGPNEKLFF
. TRBJ2-1 TRBV5-1 TRBD2 TGCGCCAGCAGCCAAGGACTAGCGGGCTCGTTTTACAATGAGCAGTTCTTC CASSQGLAGSFYNEQFF
few TRBJ2-5 TRBV29-1 TRBD1 TGCAGCGTTGTTCCCCTGGACAGGGCCCAAGAGACCCAGTACTTC CSVVPLDRAQETQYF
few TRBJ2-3 TRBV7-9 . TGTGCCAGCAGCTTATTTATCGGCAGTAGCACAGATACGCAGTATTTT CASSLFIGSSTDTQYF
. TRBJ1-1 TRBV24-1 . TGTGCCACCAGTGAGGGGGGACGGATGAACACTGAAGCTTTCTTT CATSEGGRMNTEAFF
. TRBJ2-1 TRBV7-9 . TGTGCCAGCAGCCCCTCGATGGGTTGGGCTGAGCAGTTCTTC CASSPSMGWAEQFF
. TRBJ2-2 TRBV29-1 . TGCAGCGTTGGAGGAATTGCCGGGGAGCTGTTTTTT CSVGGIAGELFF
. TRBJ2-5 TRBV20-1 . TGCAGTGCTAGAGCTTGGGTTTCTGCGGAGACCCAGTACTTC CSARAWVSAETQYF
few TRBJ1-1 TRBV12-3/TRBV12-4 . TGTGCCAGCAGTTTGAAGACCTTGGGAGCTTTCTTT CASSLKTLGAFF
few TRBJ2-3 TRBV5-6 . TGTGCCAGCAGCTTGGAGCCCCAGTGGTCCACAGATACGCAGTATTTT CASSLEPQWSTDTQYF
. TRBJ1-1 TRBV18 . TGTGCCAGCTTTCCAGTGGGCGGTTTTGCCACTGAAGCTTTCTTT CASFPVGGFATEAFF
. TRBJ1-1 TRBV11-2 . TGTGCCAGCAGCTTAGCGTCCACTGAAGCTTTCTTT CASSLASTEAFF
few TRBJ1-5 TRBV20-1 . TGCAGTGCCTCGACGGAGTATAGCAATCAGCCCCAGCATTTT CSASTEYSNQPQHF
few TRBJ2-7 TRBV10-3 TRBD2 TGTGCCATCAGTGAGTCGGGGGGCGGGAGGGCCTGGTACGAGCAGTACTTC CAISESGGGRAWYEQYF
. TRBJ1-2 TRBV9 . TGTGCCAGCAGCGCACCGGCCGTACTGGGATATGGCTACACCTTC CASSAPAVLGYGYTF
. TRBJ2-2 TRBV12-3/TRBV12-4 . TGTGCCAGCAGTTCAGGGGCTGACGGGGAGCTGTTTTTT CASSSGADGELFF
few TRBJ2-1 TRBV10-3 TRBD2 TGTGCCATCAGTGTGACTAGCGGGGGCTACAATGAGCAGTTCTTC CAISVTSGGYNEQFF
. TRBJ2-3 TRBV20-1 TRBD1 TGCAGTGCTAGATTTGGACAGGGCGGCACAGATACGCAGTATTTT CSARFGQGGTDTQYF
. TRBJ1-1 TRBV7-6 . TGTGCCAGCAGCACTCGGGGCGGGAACACTGAAGCTTTCTTT CASSTRGGNTEAFF
few TRBJ1-1 TRBV11-2 . TGTGCCAGCAGCTCCCTGGGCGTACCCATGAACACTGAAGCTTTCTTT CASSSLGVPMNTEAFF